A selection of T cell receptor beta chains follows, all from one sample in a study of T cell responses to AZD1222 COVID-19 vaccine. Libraries were prepared by immunoSEQ multiplex PCR; TCRdb keeps only in-frame clonotypes and omits some of them. The table lists 84,000 or so clones, 88% of them singletons. Sequencing used peripheral blood, obtained on day 0 of MenACWY control vaccination. These receptors all stem from an adult in good health. Both conserved end residues are part of each CDR3. The D gene is left open where the match is weak. Size tells how often a clone was seen (once, few, many) or the class of an expanded clone, and some rows leave it out.

D gene	CDR3 length	clone size	V gene	J gene	CDR3 protein	CDR3 DNA
TRBD1	14	NA	TRBV30	TRBJ1-5	CAWGQGDLNQPQHF	TGTGCCTGGGGACAGGGGGATTTAAATCAGCCCCAGCATTTT
TRBD1	17	NA	TRBV19	TRBJ1-5	CASRGTGARRGNQPQHF	TGTGCCAGTAGGGGGACAGGCGCCCGCCGTGGCAATCAGCCCCAGCATTTT
NA	16	few	TRBV28	TRBJ2-4	CASSLKAQGAKNIQYF	TGTGCCAGCAGTTTAAAGGCCCAAGGGGCCAAAAACATTCAGTACTTC
NA	12	NA	TRBV6-5	TRBJ1-1	CASRRGYTEAFF	TGTGCCAGCAGGAGGGGTTACACTGAAGCTTTCTTT
NA	14	NA	TRBV28	TRBJ1-6	CASSFGRVNSPLHF	TGTGCCAGCAGTTTCGGCAGGGTAAATTCACCCCTCCACTTT
NA	15	NA	TRBV6-5	TRBJ1-3	CASSYSAQLGNTIYF	TGTGCCAGCAGTTACTCAGCCCAGCTTGGAAACACCATATATTTT
NA	15	NA	TRBV1	TRBJ2-4	CTSSQPTGTLNIQYF	TGCACCAGCAGCCAACCGACGGGTACCCTAAACATTCAGTACTTC
NA	14	NA	TRBV28	TRBJ1-3	CASGTGSSGNTIYF	TGTGCCAGCGGAACAGGGAGCTCTGGAAACACCATATATTTT
NA	10	NA	TRBV27	TRBJ1-5	CASSWQPQHF	TGTGCCAGCAGTTGGCAGCCCCAGCATTTT
NA	13	NA	TRBV5-1	TRBJ2-1	CASSSGSSGEQFF	TGCGCCAGCAGCTCCGGGTCTTCAGGCGAGCAGTTCTTC